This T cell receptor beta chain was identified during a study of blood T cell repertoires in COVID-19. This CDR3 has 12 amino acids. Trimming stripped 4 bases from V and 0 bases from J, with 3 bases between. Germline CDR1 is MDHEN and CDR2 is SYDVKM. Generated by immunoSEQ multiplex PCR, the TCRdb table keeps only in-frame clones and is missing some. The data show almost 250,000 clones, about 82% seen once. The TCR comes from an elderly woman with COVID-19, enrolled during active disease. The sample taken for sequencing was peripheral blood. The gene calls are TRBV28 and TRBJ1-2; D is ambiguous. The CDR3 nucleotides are TGTGCCAGCAGTTCCACTAACTATGGCTACACCTTC. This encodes CASSSTNYGYTF.